A single sample gave rise to the 2 T cell receptor beta chains below, sequenced in a study of T-cell memory formation after mild COVID-19. Via MiXCR, TCRdb re-called the 5' RACE reads, giving one row per CDR3 protein. The data hold approximately 200,000 distinct CDR3 sequences, with about a sixth observed a single time. Sequenced sample: PBMCs or a T cell subset sorted from them (not recorded which). These receptor sequences come from an adult woman who had mild COVID-19 (a few samples of this study predate the infection). Cell type and time point are not known.

The chain uses TRBV5-1 and TRBJ2-7; D is unresolved. The CDR3 spans 12 residues. Per germline, CDR1 SGHRS and CDR2 YFSETQ. Trimming removed 7 bases at V and 7 bases at J, with 15 bases between. Here the CDR3 DNA reads TGCGCCAGCGCACCAAATTACGAGGAGCAGTACTTC. Its protein is CASAPNYEEQYF.

This clonotype was seen only a few times. The chain joins TRBV11-2 to TRBJ2-1; 16 nucleotides align to TRBD2. The trim removed 2 bases at V and 6 bases at J, leaving 16 bases unmatched. Germline CDR1 SGHAT, CDR2 FQNNGV. CDR3 length equals 21 residues. CDR3 nucleotides: TGTGCCAGCAGCTTATGGGGAGGGGGGACTAGCGGGAGGGCCTCGGGCAATGAGCAGTTCTTC. As protein: CASSLWGGGTSGRASGNEQFF. The full variable domain, in which reference TRBV11-2 and TRBJ2-1 provide the parts outside the CDR3, is EAGVAQSPRYKIIEKRQSVAFWCNPISGHATLYWYQQILGQGPKLLIQFQNNGVVDDSQLPKDRFSAERLKGVDSTLKIQPAKLEDSAVYLCASSLWGGGTSGRASGNEQFFGPGTRLTVL.